This T cell receptor (beta chain) was recovered during a study of cytomegalovirus exposure and HLA in healthy donors. PCR primers comprised 60 Vbeta and 13 Jbeta primers. The method was immunoSEQ multiplex PCR; TCRdb's version includes in-frame clones alone and lacks a portion of them. The sample carries 150,000 or so clones, approximately 80% recorded once. The CDR3 sequence is 14 residues long. Trimming cost V 4 bases and J 0 bases; bases outside gene matches: 3. Germline V lookup: CDR1 SNHLY, CDR2 FYNNEI. V and J are TRBV2 and TRBJ2-7; TRBD2 matches at 7 bases. The sample consisted of PBMCs. This receptor was identified in a male donor in good health and CMV-seronegative. CDR3 DNA: TGTGCCAGCAGTGGGGGAGGGAGCTCCTACGAGCAGTACTTC. Protein product: CASSGGGSSYEQYF.